One and the same sample provided the 13 T cell receptor beta chains below, sequenced in a study of T cell responses to AZD1222 COVID-19 vaccine. Here immunoSEQ multiplex PCR was the method, and the copy in TCRdb shows in-frame clones only, minus some. The sample includes 90,000 to 120,000 clones, about 93% seen only once; the top ten take approximately 22%. The input for sequencing was peripheral blood, taken on day 0 of AZD1222 vaccination. These receptors came from an adult in good health.

The chain is built from TRBV5-1 and TRBJ2-3; D is possibly TRBD2 (5 bases). The CDR3 consists of 15 residues. Germline values: CDR1 SGHRS, CDR2 YFSETQ. With 6 bases removed from V and 4 bases from J, the gap between germline ends came to 18 bases. The CDR3 DNA reads as TGCGCCAGCATCCAGGAGGATCCCTCCTCAGATACGCAGTATTTT. It yields the protein CASIQEDPSSDTQYF.

In regard to this clone: Different DNA sequences within this sample yield the same CDR3. This CDR3 is CASSVEGTGNTIYF. CDR3 coding DNA: TGTGCCAGCAGCGTCGAAGGGACGGGAAACACCATATATTTT. This chain connects TRBV9 to TRBJ1-3, with TRBD1 as a possible D gene (5 bases). Trimming pared 2 bases from V and 4 bases from J, leaving 10 bases between. This CDR3 region has 14 residues. CDR1 SGDLS and CDR2 YYNGEE come from the germline V gene.

CDR3 bases: TGTGCCAGCAGCCCCCGGGACTCGAAACTTAAGAATGAGCAGTTCTTC. It encodes CASSPRDSKLKNEQFF. V gene TRBV21-1 combines with J gene TRBJ2-1; the table's D call, TRBD2, has no DNA check behind it. TRBV21-1 is listed as a pseudogene. The CDR3 covers 16 residues.

The chain recombines TRBV6-5 with TRBJ2-4, with D possibly matching TRBD1 (5 bases). Germline V gives CDR1 MNHEY, CDR2 SVGAGI. The CDR3 is 16 residues long. Deletions cut 3 bases from V and 0 bases from J, with 12 bases between. CDR3 bases: TGTGCCAGCAGTTATGGGGCAGACAAAGCCAAAAACATTCAGTACTTC. Amino acids: CASSYGADKAKNIQYF.

The chain has TRBV15 and TRBJ1-5; D unresolved. Trimming left V 1 base short and J 2 bases short, with 6 bases between. The CDR3 totals 14 residues. Germline V gives CDR1 LNHNV, CDR2 YYDKDF (reference sequence). CDR3 loop: CATSRGGGNQPQHF. The CDR3 nucleotides read TGTGCCACCAGCAGAGGGGGAGGCAATCAGCCCCAGCATTTT. The full variable domain, in which reference TRBV15 and TRBJ1-5 provide the parts outside the CDR3, is DAMVIQNPRYQVTQFGKPVTLSCSQTLNHNVMYWYQQKSSQAPKLLFHYYDKDFNNEADTPDNFQSRRPNTSFCFLDIRSPGLGDTAMYLCATSRGGGNQPQHFGDGTRLSIL.

This clone was found once. This chain joins TRBV5-1 and TRBJ1-5; perhaps TRBD1 as D (6 bases). The germline gives CDR1 SGHRS, CDR2 YFSETQ. The length of the CDR3 is 15 residues. Trimming took 4 bases from V and 7 from J, leaving 18 bases between them. CDR3 sequence (DNA): TGCGCCAGCAGCACTGATGGGGGGCAGGAGCAGCCCCAGCATTTT. It yields the protein CASSTDGGQEQPQHF.

This clone was detected once. The genes are TRBV2 and TRBJ2-3; D uncertain. Germline V gene lookup returns CDR1 SNHLY and CDR2 FYNNEI. The CDR3 covers 14 residues. The V end was cut by 5 bases, the J end by 0 bases, with 9 bases between. DNA of the CDR3: TGTGCCAGCAGTACATCTCTCAGCACAGATACGCAGTATTTT. Translated, it gives CASSTSLSTDTQYF.

The J gene is TRBJ2-3, the V gene TRBV10-2, with no clear D. V lost 6 bases to trimming and J lost 2 bases, with 3 bases between them. Germline assignment: CDR1 WSHSY and CDR2 SAAADI. This CDR3 comprises 11 residues. The CDR3 region has the DNA TGCGCCAGCAGGGCCACAGATACGCAGTATTTT. Its protein product is CASRATDTQYF.

The chain combines TRBV6-2 or TRBV6-3 with TRBJ2-7; D perhaps matches TRBD1 (5 bases). CDR3 length: 15 residues. The germline gives CDR1 MNHEY, CDR2 SVGEGT. With 6 bases removed from V and 3 bases from J, the gap between germline ends came to 18 bases. DNA of the CDR3: TGTGCCAGCAGCTCACAACGGACACAATACTACGAGCAGTACTTC. Amino acids: CASSSQRTQYYEQYF.

The chain joins TRBV19 to TRBJ1-4; D possibly corresponds to TRBD1 (5 bases). The CDR3 sequence is 15 residues long. CDR1 and CDR2 from the germline V gene are LNHDA and SQIVND (reference sequence). The V and J ends lost 5 bases and 0 bases respectively, with 10 bases between them. The CDR3 region has the DNA TGTGCCAGTAGTGATAGGGGTGCAACTAATGAAAAACTGTTTTTT. It specifies CASSDRGATNEKLFF.

In DNA, the CDR3 is TGCAGCGTCGCAGGGTACAATGAGCAGTTCTTC. Protein: CSVAGYNEQFF. V is TRBV29-1 and J is TRBJ2-1; TRBD1 might be the D (5 bases). Looked up from germline, CDR1 is SQVTM and CDR2 is ANQGSEA. The CDR3 length is 11 residues. Deletions cut 6 bases from V and 4 bases from J, with 7 bases between.

The chain is built from TRBV6-5 and TRBJ2-3; 9 positions match TRBD2. Germline CDR1 MNHEY, CDR2 SVGAGI. With 8 bases clipped from V and 3 bases from J, the junction kept 6 bases outside the gene matches. This CDR3 has 14 amino acids. The CDR3 DNA sequence: TGTGCCAGCCGGGGACTAGCCCGTACAGATACGCAGTATTTT. This codes for CASRGLARTDTQYF.

V usage is TRBV6-1 and J usage is TRBJ2-1; TRBD1 is a possible D gene (6 bases). There are 15 residues in the CDR3. The V gene lost 5 bases and the J gene lost 6 bases, with 17 bases spanning the gap. Germline CDR1 MNHNS, CDR2 SASEGT. CDR3 nucleotide sequence: TGTGCCAGCAGTTTAAACAGGGACCCCTTCAATGAGCAGTTCTTC. This gives the protein CASSLNRDPFNEQFF.